This entry concerns a single T cell receptor beta chain. The CDR3 has 16 amino acids. Germline assignment: CDR1 MNHEY and CDR2 SVGEGT. Trimming pared 5 bases from V and 8 bases from J, leaving 22 bases between. This record comes from a study of blood T cell repertoires in COVID-19. The table came from immunoSEQ multiplex PCR; TCRdb's copy has only in-frame clones and leaves some out. The table has 120,000 to 150,000 clones, roughly 89% seen once; the top ten hold 5.5% to 7.5%. Sequenced sample: PBMCs or T cells enriched from blood (not recorded which). The receptor was derived from a woman between 45 and 65 years old who had been exposed to COVID-19. The rearrangement uses TRBV6-2 or TRBV6-3 and TRBJ2-1; D may be TRBD2 (5 bases). The CDR3 loop is CASSKDVGVPSDEQFF. The CDR3 DNA reads as TGTGCCAGCAGTAAGGATGTGGGAGTTCCATCGGATGAGCAGTTCTTC.